This passage covers 27 T cell receptor beta chains from one sample sequenced in a study of blood T cell repertoires in COVID-19 (dated by TCRdb to the early 2020s). The library relied on the immunoSEQ multiplex PCR assay. TCRdb's version of the immuneACCESS table is confined to in-frame rearrangements and falls short of the full clone set. An unresolved V gene accounts for under half of the shortfall where checked; the remainder is of unknown origin. The sample records around 140,000 clones, roughly 80% of which are singletons. Clones ranked in the top ten supply more than 1.3% of the sample. Sequencing used peripheral blood. All receptors derive from a man in his 60s with acute or convalescent COVID-19.

V usage is TRBV11-3 and J usage is TRBJ2-2; the match to TRBD2 covers 16 bases. V gave up 5 bases and J gave up 6 bases; unmatched junction bases: 15. The CDR3 has 20 residues. Per germline, CDR1 SGHNT and CDR2 YENEEA. For the CDR3, the DNA is TGTGCCAGCAGCAGCTCGGGGACTAGCGGGAGGGCCGGTCGTGCCGGGGAGCTGTTTTTT. Its translation is CASSSSGTSGRAGRAGELFF.

The J gene is TRBJ2-7, the V gene TRBV14, with D tentatively TRBD1 (7 bases). The CDR3 covers 12 residues. In germline, CDR1 is SGHDN, CDR2 FVKESK. V was trimmed by 8 bases and J by 4 bases, leaving 12 bases between them. This CDR3 is CASAGGRYEQYF. CDR3 nucleotides: TGTGCCAGCGCAGGGGGGCGGTACGAGCAGTACTTC. The full variable domain, rest sourced from reference TRBV14 and TRBJ2-7, is EAGVTQFPSHSVIEKGQTVTLRCDPISGHDNLYWYRRVMGKEIKFLLHFVKESKQDESGMPNNRFLAERTGGTYSTLKVQPAELEDSGVYFCASAGGRYEQYFGPGTRLTVT.

This chain links TRBV19 with TRBJ2-7; 8 bases map to TRBD1. Germline-derived CDR1 and CDR2 are LNHDA and SQIVND (reference sequence). The CDR3 is 14 amino acids. The V and J ends lost 4 bases and 3 bases, in that order; junction bases with no gene match: 5. DNA for the CDR3: TGTGCCAGTAGTAAAGGACAGGGTATCTACGAGCAGTACTTC. Its protein product is CASSKGQGIYEQYF.

This chain joins TRBV3-1 (or the pseudogene TRBV3-2) and TRBJ1-1, with 7 bases that match TRBD1. The V gene's germline CDR1 is LGHDT and CDR2 YNNKEL (reference sequence). The CDR3 has 13 amino acids. Trimming took 6 bases from V and 0 from J; bases not matched to a gene: 1. The CDR3 sequence is CASSRGLNTEAFF. Here the CDR3 DNA reads TGTGCCAGCAGTAGGGGGCTGAACACTGAAGCTTTCTTT.

The chain links TRBV6-6 to TRBJ2-1; TRBD2 matches 9 bases. The CDR3 contains 16 residues. Trimming at V came to 0 bases and at J to 4 bases, leaving 4 bases not matched to a gene. The germline V gene has CDR1 MNHNY and CDR2 SVGAGI (reference sequence). This CDR3 is CASSYSASGIYNEQFF. CDR3 in DNA: TGTGCCAGCAGTTACTCGGCTAGCGGGATTTACAATGAGCAGTTCTTC.

The gene calls are TRBV5-4 and TRBJ2-7; 10 bases match TRBD1. The J segment lost 3 bases and the V segment lost 4 bases, leaving 4 bases of the junction unmatched. The CDR3 is 14 amino acids. Germline CDR1 and CDR2: SGHNT and YYREEE (reference sequence). The CDR3 DNA is TGTGCCAGCAGCCTAAGGACAGGGGGCTACGAGCAGTACTTC. It codes for CASSLRTGGYEQYF. The full variable domain, rest sourced from reference TRBV5-4 and TRBJ2-7, is ETGVTQSPTHLIKTRGQQVTLRCSSQSGHNTVSWYQQALGQGPQFIFQYYREEENGRGNFPPRFSGLQFPNYSSELNVNALELDDSALYLCASSLRTGGYEQYFGPGTRLTVT.

CDR3 sequence reads: CASSLALRGSSGNTIYF. The CDR3 nucleotides are TGCGCCAGCAGCTTGGCCCTGCGGGGAAGCTCTGGAAACACCATATATTTT. The chain combines TRBV5-1 with TRBJ1-3, with no clear D. Looked up from germline, CDR1 is SGHRS and CDR2 is YFSETQ. V was cut by 0 bases and J by 0 bases, with 13 bases left in between. There are 17 residues in the CDR3.

The rearrangement links TRBV6-1 to TRBJ2-7; perhaps TRBD1 as D (5 bases). Germline-derived CDR1 and CDR2 are MNHNS and SASEGT. This CDR3 is 16 amino acids long. V gave up 1 base and J gave up 5 bases, with 18 bases separating them. The CDR3 is CASSEGASVGVDEQYF. In DNA, the CDR3 is TGTGCCAGCAGTGAAGGAGCCTCCGTAGGGGTTGACGAGCAGTACTTC.

J is TRBJ1-6 and V is TRBV2; D remains ambiguous. The V gene lost 6 bases and the J gene lost 5 bases, with 17 bases spanning the gap. Germline-derived CDR1 and CDR2 are SNHLY and FYNNEI. The CDR3 totals 16 residues. The CDR3 reads CASSAALVSNNSPLHF. Written as DNA, the CDR3 is TGTGCCAGCAGCGCTGCCCTAGTCAGCAATAATTCACCCCTCCACTTT.

This chain connects TRBV19 to TRBJ2-7; 8 bases fit TRBD2. The CDR3 loop spans 17 amino acids. The V and J ends lost 1 base and 3 bases, in that order; junction bases with no gene match: 11. The germline V gene encodes CDR1 LNHDA and CDR2 SQIVND (reference sequence). In DNA form, the CDR3 reads TGTGCCAGTAGTATAGCCAGCGGGGGTACGAGAGGCTACGAGCAGTACTTC. Translating gives CASSIASGGTRGYEQYF.

This clone was seen only a few times. The chain couples TRBV29-1 to TRBJ1-1; D is unresolved. Deletions cut 7 bases from V and 4 bases from J, with 10 bases between. In germline, CDR1 is SQVTM, CDR2 ANQGSEA. This CDR3 contains 11 residues. The DNA of the CDR3 is TGCAGCGCCCACCGGGGCACTGAAGCTTTCTTT. Translated: CSAHRGTEAFF.

V gene TRBV6-2 or TRBV6-3 combines with J gene TRBJ1-5; tentatively, D is TRBD1 (5 bases). V lost 6 bases and J lost 3, with 12 bases in between. Germline CDR1 is MNHEY and CDR2 is SVGEGT. The CDR3 length is 14 residues. CDR3 amino acids: CASSDPGINQPQHF. CDR3 bases: TGTGCCAGCAGCGACCCAGGGATCAATCAGCCCCAGCATTTT.

CDR3 DNA sequence: TGTGCCAGCACCCAAACAAATACAGGGGGAACCTACGAGCAGTACTTC. It codes for CASTQTNTGGTYEQYF. The V gene is TRBV6-6, the J gene TRBJ2-7, with 8 bases lining up with TRBD1. The germline V gene has CDR1 MNHNY and CDR2 SVGAGI (reference sequence). V shed 7 bases, J shed 2 bases, and the junction held 13 bases outside the gene matches. The CDR3 runs to 16 residues.

This clone has more than one count but fewer than ten. The J gene is TRBJ2-2, the V gene TRBV19, with TRBD2 identical over 12 bases. J gave up 3 bases and V 7 bases, and 12 bases lay outside the gene matches. CDR1 LNHDA and CDR2 SQIVND come from the germline V gene (reference sequence). CDR3 length equals 18 residues. CDR3 DNA: TGTGCCAGTACCGGAACCGGGACTAGCGGGCCCTACACCGGGGAGCTGTTTTTT. It is translated as CASTGTGTSGPYTGELFF.

The chain has TRBV6-5 and TRBJ1-2; D is perhaps TRBD1 (5 bases). The CDR3 is made up of 14 amino acids. Trimming took 6 bases from V and 0 from J, leaving 11 bases between them. CDR1 and CDR2 (germline): MNHEY, SVGAGI. This CDR3 reads CASRDRDSNYGYTF. CDR3 nucleotides: TGTGCCAGCAGAGATAGGGACTCTAACTATGGCTACACCTTC.

This clone ranks as medium-sized. The chain links TRBV10-2 to TRBJ2-7, with D perhaps being TRBD1 or TRBD2 (6 bases each). Trimming cost V 8 bases and J 5 bases, with 16 bases left between them. Germline CDR1 WSHSY, CDR2 SAAADI. This CDR3 spans 13 amino acids. CDR3: CASGGGGSNEQYF. In DNA form, the CDR3 reads TGCGCCAGCGGTGGAGGGGGTAGCAACGAGCAGTACTTC.

This clone was seen only a few times. The rearrangement links TRBV10-3 to TRBJ1-3; D remains unclear. CDR1 is ENHRY, CDR2 SYGVKD, per germline. This CDR3 has 14 amino acids. The V end lost 3 bases, the J end lost 0 bases, and 6 bases lay between the germline ends. CDR3 amino acids: CAISDSVSGNTIYF. The CDR3 bases are TGTGCCATCAGTGACAGCGTCTCTGGAAACACCATATATTTT.

This clone has a single count. This chain connects TRBV11-2 to TRBJ2-7, with 12 bases fitting TRBD2. CDR3 size: 17 residues. Germline CDR1 and CDR2: SGHAT and FQNNGV. V trimming: 0 bases; J trimming: 7 bases; junction bases outside the gene matches: 10. This CDR3 is CASSLDGAGLAGGEQYF. CDR3 in DNA: TGTGCCAGCAGCTTAGATGGGGCCGGCCTAGCGGGAGGGGAGCAGTACTTC.

The chain recombines TRBV19 with TRBJ2-2; D might be TRBD2 (6 bases). Germline CDR1 LNHDA, CDR2 SQIVND (reference sequence). Trimming took off 5 bases at V and 1 base at J, with 14 bases between the two ends. This CDR3 spans 16 amino acids. CDR3 loop: CASSAPGLMNTGELFF. The CDR3 nucleotides are TGTGCCAGTAGTGCACCGGGACTGATGAACACCGGGGAGCTGTTTTTT.

This chain connects TRBV10-1 to TRBJ2-5; 8 positions agree with TRBD2. J lost 5 bases, V lost 5 bases, and 7 bases had no gene match. The CDR3 covers 14 residues. CDR1 and CDR2 from the germline V gene are WNHNN and SYGVQD (reference sequence). The DNA of the CDR3 is TGCGCCAGCAGTAGTAGCGGGGTGTCGGAGACCCAGTACTTC. It is translated as CASSSSGVSETQYF.

This sequence joins TRBV12-3 or TRBV12-4 and TRBJ2-7, with a weak D call TRBD1 (5 bases). The CDR3 spans 13 residues. Trimming took off 9 bases at V and 2 bases at J, with 14 bases between the two ends. CDR3 in DNA: TGTGCCAGTCAATTTGACAGCCCCTACGAGCAGTACTTC. Translating gives CASQFDSPYEQYF.

This chain links TRBV6-5 with TRBJ2-1, with TRBD2 matching over 13 bases. V lost 5 bases to trimming and J lost 7 bases; unmatched junction nucleotides: 5. CDR3 length: 15 amino acids. Per the germline V gene, CDR1 is MNHEY and CDR2 is SVGAGI. The CDR3 coding sequence is TGTGCCAGCAGTCGGACGACTAGCGGGAGGAATGAGCAGTTCTTC. This translates into CASSRTTSGRNEQFF.

The chain employs TRBV5-1 and TRBJ1-4; 10 bases are shared with TRBD1. V shed 7 bases and J 5 bases; nucleotides not matched to a gene: 5. The CDR3 is 14 amino acids. Germline V lookup: CDR1 SGHRS, CDR2 YFSETQ. CDR3 bases: TGCGCCAGCGGTACGACAGGGGGCAATGAAAAACTGTTTTTT. Its protein product is CASGTTGGNEKLFF. The entire variable domain, with the rest obtained from reference TRBV5-1 and TRBJ1-4, is as follows: KAGVTQTPRYLIKTRGQQVTLSCSPISGHRSVSWYQQTPGQGLQFLFEYFSETQRNKGNFPGRFSGRQFSNSRSEMNVSTLELGDSALYLCASGTTGGNEKLFFGSGTQLSVL.

The chain recombines TRBV6-5 with TRBJ1-2, with 10 bases matching TRBD1. The CDR3 runs to 14 residues. CDR1 and CDR2 from the germline V gene are MNHEY and SVGAGI. V shed 5 bases and J 2 bases; nucleotides not matched to a gene: 2. CDR3 nucleotides: TGTGCCAGCAGTAGGACAGGGGGAAACTATGGCTACACCTTC. Protein: CASSRTGGNYGYTF.

This clone was seen a few times. J is TRBJ2-5 and V is TRBV6-6; 11 nucleotides line up with TRBD2. Trimming removed 5 bases from V and 5 bases from J; junction bases left unmatched: 16. This CDR3 spans 18 amino acids. Germline-derived CDR1 and CDR2 are MNHNY and SVGAGI (reference sequence). CDR3 in amino acids: CASSPRPLSGGAAETQYF. The DNA for the CDR3 is TGTGCCAGCAGTCCCAGACCGCTTAGCGGGGGGGCCGCGGAGACCCAGTACTTC.

The chain uses TRBV15 and TRBJ2-4, with D possibly being TRBD2 (6 bases). Germline V gene data show CDR1 as LNHNV and CDR2 as YYDKDF (reference sequence). Trimming removed 2 bases from V and 0 bases from J, with 14 bases in between. The length of the CDR3 is 17 residues. CDR3 in amino acids: CATSRSPSDLAKNIQYF. Written as DNA, the CDR3 is TGTGCCACCAGCAGATCACCTAGCGATTTAGCCAAAAACATTCAGTACTTC.

The chain is built from TRBV19 and TRBJ2-3; D possibly corresponds to TRBD1 (6 bases). The length of the CDR3 is 14 residues. CDR1 is LNHDA, CDR2 SQIVND, per germline (reference sequence). Trimming took off 5 bases at V and 2 bases at J, with 11 bases between the two ends. CDR3 bases: TGTGCCAGTAGTCCAGGACAGTACACAGATACGCAGTATTTT. The encoded protein is CASSPGQYTDTQYF.